Below are 11 T cell receptor beta chains sequenced from a single sample in a study of T cell clones after liver transplantation. Sequencing was performed with immunoSEQ multiplex PCR; in TCRdb, only in-frame clones are kept and a portion is missing. The table lists 75,000 to 95,000 clones, approximately 87% of them singletons. The specimen comprised CD4+ T cells from blood, sampled at the 22-month timepoint. The receptor set was obtained from a human patient who received a liver transplant. Some of the T cells may derive from the graft donor.

The sample holds a few counts of this clone. The chain is built from TRBV5-1 and TRBJ1-2; TRBD1 agrees at 9 bases. Germline CDR1 is SGHRS and CDR2 is YFSETQ. V lost 0 bases and J lost 8; bases outside the gene matches: 5. The CDR3 extends over 14 amino acids. The CDR3 DNA is TGCGCCAGCAGCTTGGGGACAGGGGATTGGGGCTACACCTTC. It yields the protein CASSLGTGDWGYTF.

The chain has TRBV9 and TRBJ1-1; maybe TRBD1 (5 bases). The CDR3 loop spans 16 amino acids. The V gene lost 4 bases and the J gene lost 7 bases, with 23 bases spanning the gap. Germline V gives CDR1 SGDLS, CDR2 YYNGEE. CDR3 sequence: CASSPSGTSRDGEAFF. CDR3 nucleotide sequence: TGTGCCAGCAGCCCGTCCGGGACCTCTAGAGACGGTGAAGCTTTCTTT.

The rearrangement joins TRBV9 to TRBJ2-3; 7 nucleotides line up with TRBD1. V was clipped by 3 bases and J by 11 bases; unmatched bases: 9. The germline V gene encodes CDR1 SGDLS and CDR2 YYNGEE. CDR3 length: 13 amino acids. CDR3 loop: CASSEEAGGRQYF. In DNA, the CDR3 is TGTGCCAGCAGCGAGGAAGCAGGGGGTAGGCAGTATTTT.

This chain uses TRBV6-5 with TRBJ1-4; D perhaps matches TRBD1 (6 bases). This CDR3 contains 13 residues. Germline lookup yields CDR1 MNHEY and CDR2 SVGAGI. V was pared by 7 bases and J by 8 bases, with 14 bases between. CDR3 residues: CASKPGAGEKLFF. CDR3 nucleotide sequence: TGTGCCAGCAAGCCAGGGGCCGGGGAAAAACTGTTTTTT.

The V gene is TRBV5-4, the J gene TRBJ2-2; 9 bases are a match to TRBD2. Looked up from germline, CDR1 is SGHNT and CDR2 is YYREEE (reference sequence). The CDR3 totals 15 residues. V lost 5 bases to trimming and J lost 2 bases; unmatched junction nucleotides: 4. For the CDR3, the DNA is TGTGCCAGCAGAGTAGCGGGGGTCAACACCGGGGAGCTGTTTTTT. Translated: CASRVAGVNTGELFF.

J is TRBJ2-5 and V is TRBV6-1; weak D call: TRBD1 (6 bases). The CDR3 runs to 13 residues. Germline loops: CDR1 MNHNS, CDR2 SASEGT. Trimming took 6 bases from V and 2 from J, leaving 10 bases between them. Here the CDR3 DNA reads TGTGCCAGCAGGATGGGGGCTCAAGAGACCCAGTACTTC. Translation: CASRMGAQETQYF.

This clone came up a few times. The chain employs TRBV5-1 and TRBJ1-2, with D perhaps matching TRBD1 (6 bases). This CDR3 has 15 amino acids. V was trimmed by 4 bases and J by 6 bases, leaving 19 bases between them. The germline V gene encodes CDR1 SGHRS and CDR2 YFSETQ. In nucleotides, the CDR3 is TGCGCCAGCAGCATCCGAGCTCGGACAGTCGATGGCTACACCTTC. Protein sequence: CASSIRARTVDGYTF.

This chain joins TRBV28 and TRBJ2-7, with 10 bases aligning to TRBD2. CDR1 is MDHEN and CDR2 is SYDVKM in the germline V gene. CDR3 size: 15 residues. V shed 7 bases and J 0 bases; nucleotides not matched to a gene: 6. This CDR3 reads CASISTSGRSYEQYF. The CDR3 bases are TGTGCCAGCATTTCGACTAGCGGGCGCTCCTACGAGCAGTACTTC.

This clone appeared a single time. The V and J genes are TRBV12-5 and TRBJ1-1; no clear D. CDR1 is LGHNT and CDR2 is FRNRAP in the germline V gene. V lost 2 bases and J 1 base, leaving 5 bases between the germline ends. This CDR3 has 13 residues. The CDR3 is CASGLMENTEAFF. CDR3 nucleotide sequence: TGTGCTAGTGGTTTGATGGAGAACACTGAAGCTTTCTTT. Together with reference TRBV12-5 and TRBJ1-1, the CDR3 gives the full variable domain: DARVTQTPRHKVTEMGQEVTMRCQPILGHNTVFWYRQTMMQGLELLAYFRNRAPLDDSGMPKDRFSAEMPDATLATLKIQPSEPRDSAVYFCASGLMENTEAFFGQGTRLTVV.

The V call is TRBV4-1, the J call TRBJ1-5; D is perhaps TRBD1 (5 bases). The CDR3 runs to 15 residues. V was cut by 4 bases and J by 6 bases, with 16 bases left in between. From germline, CDR1 is MGHRA and CDR2 YSYEKL. As DNA, the CDR3 is TGCGCCAGCAGCCTCAGGGAGCAGGGAGGTCAGCCCCAGCATTTT. Translating it yields CASSLREQGGQPQHF.

This chain connects TRBV2 to TRBJ1-5; 9 bases fit TRBD1. The V segment lost 6 bases and the J segment 3 bases; nucleotides outside the gene matches: 9. Looked up from germline, CDR1 is SNHLY and CDR2 is FYNNEI. The length of the CDR3 is 16 residues. In DNA form, the CDR3 reads TGTGCCAGCAGGGGCTTGTACAGGGGGCTCAATCAGCCCCAGCATTTT. Its protein product is CASRGLYRGLNQPQHF.